This T cell receptor beta chain was captured in a study of blood T cell repertoires in COVID-19 (dated by TCRdb to 2019 to 2021). Describing the broader study: The collaborator samples originated in the United States, Italy and Spain and spanned the acute and convalescent phases of COVID-19. The prospective study material was composed of cDNA or gDNA derived from T cells, B-cell-depleted T cells, or PBMCs. Deeply sampled blood TCRbeta repertoires from subjects exposed to, actively infected with, or recovered from COVID-19 were included in the dataset. The repertoires were released in a freely available public database intended as a resource for research on the immune response to SARS-CoV-2. Samples came from the ongoing ImmuneRACE study (first 160 participants) plus 1,254 subjects from 6 global collaborators. Sample metadata almost always included a de-identified subject ID, COVID-19 status, age in years and sex. Where available, HLA class I and class II types were taken from metadata supplied by the sample provider and were not determined by assay-based typing.

For CDR1 and CDR2, the germline V gene lists LGHNA and YNFKEQ. CDR3 length: 18 amino acids, cysteine to phenylalanine. Only the CDR3 part of the read is kept: 54 bases, read in frame from the first base. Trimmed from V: 3 bases; trimmed from J: 4 bases; junction bases lacking a gene match: 17. The collaborating institutions used their own protocols to collect whole blood in K2EDTA tubes. For TCRbeta analysis, collaborators shipped samples in one of three forms: frozen whole blood, isolated PBMCs, or DNA extracted from either of those sample types. TCRbeta CDR3 regions were amplified from genomic DNA using the immunoSEQ Assay, a bias-controlled multiplex PCR. On the study's bioinformatics: The number of nucleated cells in each sample was estimated by amplification of reference gene primers within the assay. Sequence reads were collapsed and filtered to measure the absolute abundance of every unique TCRbeta CDR3 rearrangement. For each sample, productive Simpson clonality was calculated by taking the square root of Simpson's diversity index across productive rearrangements. In its TCRdb copy, this immuneACCESS table keeps in-frame sequences only and misses some clones. Where compared with another copy, unresolved V genes explain less than half of these, and the others have no known cause. Clone size and V and J calls were adopted from that table, with D and trimming inferred from the DNA. The sample contains about 210,000 clones, more than 75% of them found a single time. Approximately 12% of the sample comes from the top ten.

Study-wide findings and limitations: How much clinical and demographic metadata was included differed by source and by participant, and the metadata was provided uncurated.

Remarks on this clone: The clone's antigen remains unknown. Base qualities were left out, and no much larger clone turns up one base away.

The TCR was taken from a middle-aged woman with acute or convalescent COVID-19. Sequenced material: peripheral blood. In this chain, TRBV4-2 is recombined with TRBJ2-7; TRBD2 aligns with 8 central bases. The CDR3 protein: CASSHPQLAAGRVYEQYF. In nucleotide form, the sequence is TGTGCCAGCAGCCATCCCCAACTAGCGGCGGGGAGGGTTTACGAGCAGTACTTC.